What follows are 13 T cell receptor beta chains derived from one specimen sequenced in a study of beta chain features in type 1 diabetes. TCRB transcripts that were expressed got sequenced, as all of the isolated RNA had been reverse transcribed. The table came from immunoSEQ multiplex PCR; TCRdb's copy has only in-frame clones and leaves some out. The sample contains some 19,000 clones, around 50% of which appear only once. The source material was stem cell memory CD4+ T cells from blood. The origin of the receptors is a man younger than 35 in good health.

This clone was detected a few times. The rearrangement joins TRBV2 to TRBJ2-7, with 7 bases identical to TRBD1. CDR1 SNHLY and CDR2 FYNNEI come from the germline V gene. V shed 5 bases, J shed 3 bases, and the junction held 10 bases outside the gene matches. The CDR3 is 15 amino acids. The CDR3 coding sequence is TGTGCCAGCAGTTTTCTCGGACAGGAATTCTACGAGCAGTACTTC. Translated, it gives CASSFLGQEFYEQYF. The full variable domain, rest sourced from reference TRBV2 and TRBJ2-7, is EPEVTQTPSHQVTQMGQEVILRCVPISNHLYFYWYRQILGQKVEFLVSFYNNEISEKSEIFDDQFSVERPDGSNFTLKIRSTKLEDSAMYFCASSFLGQEFYEQYFGPGTRLTVT.

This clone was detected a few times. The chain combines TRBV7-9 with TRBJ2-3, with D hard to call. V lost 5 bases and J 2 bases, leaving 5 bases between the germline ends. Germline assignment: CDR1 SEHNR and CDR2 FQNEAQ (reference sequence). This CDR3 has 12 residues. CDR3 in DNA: TGTGCCAGCAGCCCTTCCACAGATACGCAGTATTTT. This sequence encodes CASSPSTDTQYF.

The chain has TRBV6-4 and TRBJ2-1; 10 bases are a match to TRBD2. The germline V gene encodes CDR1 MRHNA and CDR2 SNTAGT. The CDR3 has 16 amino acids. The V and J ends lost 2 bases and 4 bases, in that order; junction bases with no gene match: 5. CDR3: CASSDGVSGGYNEQFF. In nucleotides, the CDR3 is TGTGCCAGCAGTGACGGAGTTAGCGGGGGGTACAATGAGCAGTTCTTC.

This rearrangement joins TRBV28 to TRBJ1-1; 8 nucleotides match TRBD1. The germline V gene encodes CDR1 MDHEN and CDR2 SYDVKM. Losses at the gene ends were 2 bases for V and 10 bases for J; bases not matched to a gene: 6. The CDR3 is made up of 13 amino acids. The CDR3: CASSLPPGQGAFF. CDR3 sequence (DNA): TGTGCCAGCAGTTTACCCCCCGGACAGGGAGCTTTCTTT.

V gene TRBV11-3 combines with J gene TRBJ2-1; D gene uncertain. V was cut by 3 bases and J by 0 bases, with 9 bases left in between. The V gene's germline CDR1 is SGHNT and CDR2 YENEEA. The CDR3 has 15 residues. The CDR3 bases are TGTGCCAGCAGCTTCGCAGTGAACTCCTACAATGAGCAGTTCTTC. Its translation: CASSFAVNSYNEQFF.

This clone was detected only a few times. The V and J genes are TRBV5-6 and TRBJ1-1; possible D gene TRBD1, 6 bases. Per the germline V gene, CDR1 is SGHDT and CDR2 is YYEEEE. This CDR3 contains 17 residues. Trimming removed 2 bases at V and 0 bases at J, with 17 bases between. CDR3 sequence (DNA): TGTGCCAGCAGCTTCCTCTTGGACAGCCTCATGAACACTGAAGCTTTCTTT. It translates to CASSFLLDSLMNTEAFF.

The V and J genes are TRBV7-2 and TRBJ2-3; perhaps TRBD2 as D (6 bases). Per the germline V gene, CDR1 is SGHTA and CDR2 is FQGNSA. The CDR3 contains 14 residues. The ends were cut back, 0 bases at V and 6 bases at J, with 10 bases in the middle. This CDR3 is CASSLALGGDTQYF. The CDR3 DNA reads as TGTGCCAGCAGCTTAGCCTTAGGAGGGGATACGCAGTATTTT.

The CDR3 nucleotides are TGTGCCAGCAGCGGGGGACTAGCACTCAATGAGCAGTTCTTC. It is translated as CASSGGLALNEQFF. The rearrangement joins TRBV9 to TRBJ2-1; 9 bases map to TRBD2. The CDR3 covers 14 residues. CDR1 is SGDLS and CDR2 is YYNGEE in the germline V gene. The V and J ends lost 3 bases and 6 bases, in that order; junction bases with no gene match: 4.

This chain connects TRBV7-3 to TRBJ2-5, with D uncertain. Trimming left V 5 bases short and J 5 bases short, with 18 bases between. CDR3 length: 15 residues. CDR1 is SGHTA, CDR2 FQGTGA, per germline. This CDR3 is CASSQKGESMETQYF. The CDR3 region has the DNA TGTGCCAGCAGCCAGAAAGGAGAGTCAATGGAGACCCAGTACTTC.

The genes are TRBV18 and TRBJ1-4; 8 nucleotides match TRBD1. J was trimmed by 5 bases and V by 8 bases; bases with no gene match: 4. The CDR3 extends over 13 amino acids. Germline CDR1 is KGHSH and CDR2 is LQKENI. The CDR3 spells CASLQGVNEKLFF. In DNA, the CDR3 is TGTGCCAGCCTACAGGGGGTCAATGAAAAACTGTTTTTT.

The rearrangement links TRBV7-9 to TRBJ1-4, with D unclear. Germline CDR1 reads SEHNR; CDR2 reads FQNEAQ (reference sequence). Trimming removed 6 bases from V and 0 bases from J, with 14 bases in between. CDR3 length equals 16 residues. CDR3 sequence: CASSRLGRATNEKLFF. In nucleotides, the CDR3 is TGTGCCAGCAGTCGTCTAGGGCGGGCAACTAATGAAAAACTGTTTTTT.

The CDR3 is CASSLQEDQPQHF. The DNA for the CDR3 is TGTGCCAGCAGCTTACAGGAGGATCAGCCCCAGCATTTT. The chain recombines TRBV7-2 with TRBJ1-5; D not resolved. Trimming pared 2 bases from V and 5 bases from J, leaving 7 bases between. CDR1 and CDR2 from the germline V gene are SGHTA and FQGNSA. This CDR3 has 13 residues. Using reference TRBV7-2 and TRBJ1-5 for the parts outside the CDR3, the full variable domain is GAGVSQSPSNKVTEKGKDVELRCDPISGHTALYWYRQSLGQGLEFLIYFQGNSAPDKSGLPSDRFSAERTGGSVSTLTIQRTQQEDSAVYLCASSLQEDQPQHFGDGTRLSIL.

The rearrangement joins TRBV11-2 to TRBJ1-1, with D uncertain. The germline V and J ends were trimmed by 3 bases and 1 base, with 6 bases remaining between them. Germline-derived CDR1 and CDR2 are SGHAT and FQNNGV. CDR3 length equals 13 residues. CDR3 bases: TGTGCCAGCAGCTTGGTAGAGAACACTGAAGCTTTCTTT. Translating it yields CASSLVENTEAFF.